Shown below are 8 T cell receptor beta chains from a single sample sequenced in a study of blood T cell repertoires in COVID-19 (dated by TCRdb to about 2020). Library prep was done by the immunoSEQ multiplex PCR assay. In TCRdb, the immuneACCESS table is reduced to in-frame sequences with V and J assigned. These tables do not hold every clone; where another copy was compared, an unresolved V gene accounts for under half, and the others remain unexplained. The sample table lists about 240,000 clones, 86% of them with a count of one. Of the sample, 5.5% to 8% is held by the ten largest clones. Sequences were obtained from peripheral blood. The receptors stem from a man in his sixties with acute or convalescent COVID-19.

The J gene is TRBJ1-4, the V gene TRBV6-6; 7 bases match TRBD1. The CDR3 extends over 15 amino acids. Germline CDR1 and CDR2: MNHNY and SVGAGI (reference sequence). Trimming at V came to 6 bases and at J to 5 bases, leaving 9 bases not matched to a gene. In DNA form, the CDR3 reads TGTGCCAGCAGGGACCGGGACAGAAGAAATGAAAAACTGTTTTTT. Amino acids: CASRDRDRRNEKLFF.

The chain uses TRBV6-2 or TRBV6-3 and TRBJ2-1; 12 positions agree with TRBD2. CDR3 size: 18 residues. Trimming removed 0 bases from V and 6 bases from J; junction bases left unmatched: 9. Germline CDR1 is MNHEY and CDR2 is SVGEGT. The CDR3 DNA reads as TGTGCCAGCAGTTACTCAACACCTACTAGCGGGAGGCGCAATGAGCAGTTCTTC. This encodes CASSYSTPTSGRRNEQFF.

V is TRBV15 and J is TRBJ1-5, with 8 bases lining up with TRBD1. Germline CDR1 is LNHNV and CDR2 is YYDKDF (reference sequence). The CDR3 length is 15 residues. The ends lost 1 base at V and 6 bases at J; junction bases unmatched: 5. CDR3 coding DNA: TGTGCCACCAGCAGAGTATCACAGGGGGGTCAGCCCCAGCATTTT. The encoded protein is CATSRVSQGGQPQHF.

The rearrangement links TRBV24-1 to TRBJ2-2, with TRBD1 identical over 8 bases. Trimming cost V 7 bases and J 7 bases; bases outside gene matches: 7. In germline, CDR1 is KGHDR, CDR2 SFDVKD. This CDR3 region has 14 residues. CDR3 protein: CATSQGARGGELFF. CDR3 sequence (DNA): TGTGCCACCAGCCAGGGGGCGCGGGGCGGGGAGCTGTTTTTT.

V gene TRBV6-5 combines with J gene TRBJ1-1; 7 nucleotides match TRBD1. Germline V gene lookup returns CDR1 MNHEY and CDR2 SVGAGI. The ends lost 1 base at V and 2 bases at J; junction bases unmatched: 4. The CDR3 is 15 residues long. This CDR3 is CASSYFNRGNTEAFF. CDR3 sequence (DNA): TGTGCCAGCAGTTACTTCAACAGGGGAAACACTGAAGCTTTCTTT.

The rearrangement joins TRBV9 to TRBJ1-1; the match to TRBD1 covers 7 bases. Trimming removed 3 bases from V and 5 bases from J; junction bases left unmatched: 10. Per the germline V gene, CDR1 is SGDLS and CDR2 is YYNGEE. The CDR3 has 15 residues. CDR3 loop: CASSAQTGKSTEAFF. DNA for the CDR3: TGTGCCAGCAGCGCCCAGACAGGGAAGAGTACTGAAGCTTTCTTT.

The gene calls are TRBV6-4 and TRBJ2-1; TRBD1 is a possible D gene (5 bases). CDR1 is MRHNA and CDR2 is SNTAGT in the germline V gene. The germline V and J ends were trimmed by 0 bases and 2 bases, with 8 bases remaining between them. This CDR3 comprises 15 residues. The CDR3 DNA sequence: TGTGCCAGCAGTGACTCTTCAGGGCCCTACAATGAGCAGTTCTTC. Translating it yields CASSDSSGPYNEQFF.

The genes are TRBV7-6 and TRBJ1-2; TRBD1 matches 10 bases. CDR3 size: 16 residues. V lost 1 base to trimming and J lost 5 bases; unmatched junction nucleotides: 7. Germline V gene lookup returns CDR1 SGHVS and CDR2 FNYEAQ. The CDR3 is CASSLERGQGYYGYTF. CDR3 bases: TGTGCCAGCAGCTTAGAACGGGGACAGGGGTATTATGGCTACACCTTC.